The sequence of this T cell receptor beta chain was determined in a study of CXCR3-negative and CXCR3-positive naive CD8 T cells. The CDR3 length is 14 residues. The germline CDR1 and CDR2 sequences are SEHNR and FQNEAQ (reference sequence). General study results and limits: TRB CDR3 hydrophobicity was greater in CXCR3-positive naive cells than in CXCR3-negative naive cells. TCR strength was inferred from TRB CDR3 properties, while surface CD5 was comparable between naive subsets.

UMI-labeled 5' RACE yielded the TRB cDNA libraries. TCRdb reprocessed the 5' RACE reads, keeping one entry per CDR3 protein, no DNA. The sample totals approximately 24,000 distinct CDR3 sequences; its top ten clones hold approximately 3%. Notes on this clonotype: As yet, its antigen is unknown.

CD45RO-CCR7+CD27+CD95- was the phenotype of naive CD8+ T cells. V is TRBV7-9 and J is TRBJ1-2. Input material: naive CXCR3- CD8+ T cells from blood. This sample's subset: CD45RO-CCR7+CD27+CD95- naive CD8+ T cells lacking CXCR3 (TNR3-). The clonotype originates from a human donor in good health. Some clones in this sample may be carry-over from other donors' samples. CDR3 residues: CASSFEGQAGGYTF.